This T cell receptor beta chain is drawn from a study of cytomegalovirus exposure and HLA in healthy donors (dated by TCRdb to about 2017). Study-level background: According to an earlier analysis of a few hundred of the donors, roughly 180 million T cells yielded some 110 million unique TCR beta sequences and 276 Gb of sequence data. An early release that covered roughly 600 HLA-typed donors contained 250 to 350 gigabases of sequencing data and approximately 85 million unique TCR sequences. Of the 300 to 500 genotyped donors, over 80% were placed in the genetic ancestry cluster associated with self-reported Caucasian donors. The aim of the study was to test whether cataloging public T cell receptors could identify signatures of past pathogen exposure. Using immunosequencing, the study profiled T cell repertoires from fewer than 700 subjects and related those repertoires to cytomegalovirus serostatus. In addition to the first cohort of approximately 650 subjects, a separate validation cohort of approximately 130 different subjects was used. High-throughput TCR immunosequencing, statistical association of individual TCRs with disease status, and machine learning were combined to predict cytomegalovirus infection status. A later analysis re-analyzed previously published TCR beta repertoires from 666 donors and added high-resolution HLA genotyping to study TCR occurrence patterns. The later analysis used no new phenotypic data to find candidate immune exposures, relying instead on TCR beta sequences and their occurrence across donors. To decide whether each TCR beta V gene segment behaved as functional or pseudogenic, an earlier analysis of some 600 of the donors relied on high-throughput TCR beta sequencing. Donor age, sex, ethnicity and CMV serostatus were collected together with the repertoire data. In a later genetic analysis, genome-wide SNP genotypes for about 55% of the roughly 670 donors were used, and that subset was treated as a discovery cohort. All discovery cohort repertoires had been generated on a single sequencing platform. HLA typing covered class I and class II loci at four-digit resolution. The number of typed donors differed by locus: roughly 629-630 for A, B, C, DRB1 and DQB1; approximately 520 for DQA1; approximately 600 for DPA1; and about 470 for DPB1. Four to six DR-DQ haplotypes were handled as single units for association and clustering because linkage in the cohort was strong. Among under 450 genotyped donors of the cohort, an average of 235,054 unique TCR beta nucleotide sequences were sequenced per donor, around a sixth of them non-productive.

Note on this clone: Its recognized antigen is unknown.

The receptor library was made with the immunoSEQ multiplex PCR assay. A mixture of 60 forward primers for TCR Vbeta segments and 13 reverse primers for TCR Jbeta segments was used in the multiplex PCR. The CDR3 region of rearranged TCR beta genes was amplified from genomic DNA with a multiplex PCR assay. The Illumina HiSeq System was used to sequence the amplified TCR beta libraries as 87-base-pair reads. Concerning the study's data processing: Across the 670 or so repertoires, a later analysis counted 80 million or so unique TCR beta chains, approximately 12 million of which were shared by at least two donors. A nearest-neighbor algorithm error-corrected the raw reads and collapsed the reads into unique sequences, merging closely related sequences to remove PCR and sequencing errors. CDR3 sequences were aligned to IMGT reference sequences to assign V, D and J gene segments. For a sequence to be retained, a match of at least six nucleotides was required to both a V gene segment and a J gene segment. A rearrangement counted as productive if the CDR3 had no stop codons and remained in frame with V and J, and every other rearrangement counted as non-productive. Following IMGT convention, CDR3 was defined as the stretch from the second conserved V-encoded cysteine to the conserved J-encoded phenylalanine. In an earlier analysis of more than 550 of the donors, sequences lacking an unambiguous match to a single V gene segment were excluded. In an earlier analysis of 450 to 750 of the donors, a V segment was called functional when productive rearrangements were above 56.7%, and segregating when the standard deviation between donors exceeded 5%. To diagnose cytomegalovirus status from the catalog of TCR beta chain sequences, a statistical classification framework was built. V and J gene assignment, in a later analysis, came from comparing TCR nucleotide sequences with IMGT/GENE-DB human TR gene sequences. Using the TCRdist pipeline, a later analysis assigned CDR3 sequences along with most-parsimonious VDJ recombination scenarios. In a later analysis, each TCR beta chain was defined by its CDR3 amino acid sequence together with its V-gene family, and reads without a unique V-gene family were excluded. A later analysis removed 592 highly shared, low-generation-probability nucleotide sequences to deal with suspected cross-contamination and a sequencing artifact. A later analysis calculated a clonal expansion index for each public chain from normalized within-repertoire ranks of inferred template counts. In a later analysis, generation probabilities were computed with a VDJ recombination model fitted to out-of-frame rearrangements, and the resulting probabilities were checked against IGoR. In a later analysis, TCR-TCR, TCR-HLA and TCR-CMV co-occurrence was scored with hypergeometric tests, and a repertoire-size bias correction was applied to TCR pairs. In a later analysis, false discovery rates were estimated by permuting HLA or CMV assignments 20 times. In a later analysis, co-occurring TCRs were grouped with DBSCAN, and TCRdist sequence similarity was added when clustering was performed within HLA-allele-positive subsets. For co-occurrence clustering, repertoires with fewer than 30,000 or more than 120,000 public chains were excluded, along with 5 or 6 repertoires with anomalous nucleotide sharing. The table was pulled from immuneACCESS by TCRdb, which kept in-frame rearrangements only. Such tables lose some clones; where checked, under half of the loss comes from unresolved V genes, and the rest has no known cause. The DNA was the basis for D and trimming; V, J and clone size are from that table. The table for this sample records about 200,000 clones. Approximately 0.74% of the sample is held by the ten biggest clonotypes.

In total, over 600 healthy bone marrow donors made up the cohort. All cohort members were sampled while nominally healthy, although unrecorded immune exposures were likely present. The donor tested CMV seronegative, placing the donor among the 300 to 400 seronegative members of the cohort. A peripheral blood sample was collected from each donor, and TCR beta sequencing was performed on peripheral blood mononuclear cells. Genomic DNA extraction from the blood cell samples was performed with the Qiagen DNeasy Blood Extraction Kit. Study-level results and caveats: Compared with equally common non-associated chains, HLA-associated TCR beta chains in a later analysis were more clonally expanded and had lower generation probabilities. Immune exposure information for the cohort was limited to CMV serostatus. In the study, around 160 TCR beta chains were listed as associated with cytomegalovirus. Because some donors lacked HLA typing at each locus, the association tests relied only on the typed subset. In a later analysis, the rate of TCR association differed among HLA loci, with DRB1 alleles having the most associated TCRs and HLA-C alleles having the fewest. A later analysis reported that several top co-occurrence clusters appeared linked to parvovirus B19, influenza, CMV and Epstein-Barr virus. At a false discovery rate of 0.05, a later analysis linked 15,000 to 20,000 TCR beta sequences to specific HLA alleles. Strong co-occurrence of HLA alleles, especially DR and DQ, made assigning TCR associations to individual alleles difficult. According to a later genetic analysis, donors in an Asian-associated ancestry cluster had fewer N-insertions in productive TCRs than the approximately 650-donor mean. The classifier was reported to diagnose cytomegalovirus status with high specificity and sensitivity in both the original cohort and the validation cohort. Most TCR sequences were observed very rarely across donors, whereas some public TCRs were present in many individuals. In this cohort, only TCR beta chains were sequenced, and detectable features were limited by the absence of alpha or paired-chain data. Some IMGT-functional V segments, including TRBV6-2 and TRBV6-3, could not be distinguished by the 87-base-pair reads and were therefore excluded. In a later genetic analysis, a missense DCLRE1C variant was associated with V-gene and J-gene trimming of TCR beta chains, and the association was replicated in an independent cohort. Correlated functional status among segregating V segments might reflect linkage disequilibrium, but an unknown experimental factor could not be ruled out. Because counts were too low, some 17 rarely observed V segments, including chromosome 9 orphons, were left out of the earlier analysis of over 550 of the donors. In vitro tests confirmed that a few of the cytomegalovirus-associated TCR beta chains recognize cytomegalovirus antigens. According to a later analysis, most CMV-associated TCR beta chains appeared to be HLA-restricted, and the HLA associations seemed to be driven largely by CMV exposure. A further reported finding was that TCR beta sequences accurately predicted the HLA-A and HLA-B alleles for most subjects in the first cohort. Presence/absence analyses assumed roughly uniform sequencing depth across donors, an assumption that may not hold. In an earlier analysis of 587 of the donors, most TCR beta V segments appeared in productive rearrangements about 87% or about 30% of the time, broadly matching IMGT annotations. A group of highly shared sequence variants was considered likely to be a technical artifact of the sequencing pipeline. The authors suggested that the approach could potentially be generalized to other disease states and immunological phenotypes.

CDR1 and CDR2 are drawn from the germline V gene: MDHEN, SYDVKM. Trimming takes 8 bases from V and 3 bases from J, and the germline ends sit 11 bases apart. There are 13 amino acids in the CDR3, from cysteine to phenylalanine inclusive. Only the CDR3 DNA is retained, 39 bases long and in frame from the first base. The rearrangement joined TRBV28 to TRBJ1-5; matching of 5 bases hints at TRBD1 as the D gene. This TCR was sampled from a boy aged 10-17 years in good health and CMV-seronegative. Sequencing was done on a sample of PBMCs. The CDR3 protein: CASADRPNQPQHF. The sequence in DNA is TGTGCCAGCGCTGACAGACCCAATCAGCCCCAGCATTTT.